These 9 T cell receptor beta chains originate from one sample sequenced in a study of control samples from healthy donors and cancer patients. Assay used: immunoSEQ multiplex PCR; TCRdb lists only in-frame clones, some missing. The profile shows 98,000 or so clones, over 60% of them singletons. The sequenced material came from blood. The source is a woman aged 30 to 39 in good health.

V and J are TRBV10-3 and TRBJ1-1; 9 bases are shared with TRBD1. The CDR3 contains 15 residues. Germline V gives CDR1 ENHRY, CDR2 SYGVKD. With V trimmed by 5 bases and J by 4 bases, 8 bases remained unmatched. This CDR3 reads CAISKDRGTATEAFF. The CDR3, as DNA: TGTGCCATCAGTAAGGACAGGGGTACGGCCACTGAAGCTTTCTTT.

This clone appeared a few times. The J gene is TRBJ2-3, the V gene TRBV30; possibly TRBD1 for D (6 bases). CDR1 and CDR2 from the germline V gene are GTSNPN and SVGIG (reference sequence). The CDR3 loop spans 13 amino acids. Between the trimmed V and J ends, which lost 4 bases and 3 bases, there was a span of 11 bases. CDR3 sequence (DNA): TGTGCCTGGATGCAGGGGCCGACAGATACGCAGTATTTT. This encodes CAWMQGPTDTQYF.

The chain has TRBV11-3 and TRBJ2-1; TRBD1 agrees at 11 bases. This CDR3 is 16 amino acids long. Per the germline V gene, CDR1 is SGHNT and CDR2 is YENEEA. Trimming cost V 5 bases and J 6 bases; bases outside gene matches: 9. The CDR3 DNA reads TGTGCCAGCAGCCGAGCGGGCGGGACAGGGGGCAATGAGCAGTTCTTC. This sequence encodes CASSRAGGTGGNEQFF.

The chain combines TRBV11-3 with TRBJ2-7, with 7 bases lining up with TRBD2. CDR3 size: 15 residues. CDR1 and CDR2 (germline): SGHNT, YENEEA. V lost 0 bases and J lost 1; bases outside the gene matches: 3. CDR3 sequence: CASSLDPGGSYEQYF. The CDR3, as DNA: TGTGCCAGCAGCTTAGATCCGGGGGGTTCCTACGAGCAGTACTTC.

This clone was seen only a few times. This chain links TRBV11-2 with TRBJ2-3; no reliable D call. The CDR3 sequence is 12 residues long. V lost 4 bases to trimming and J lost 0 bases, with 2 bases between them. Germline lookup yields CDR1 SGHAT and CDR2 FQNNGV. The DNA of the CDR3 is TGTGCCAGCAGCTGGAGCACAGATACGCAGTATTTT. It codes for CASSWSTDTQYF. Supplemented by reference TRBV11-2 and TRBJ2-3, the full variable domain reads EAGVAQSPRYKIIEKRQSVAFWCNPISGHATLYWYQQILGQGPKLLIQFQNNGVVDDSQLPKDRFSAERLKGVDSTLKIQPAKLEDSAVYLCASSWSTDTQYFGPGTRLTVL.

V gene TRBV25-1 combines with J gene TRBJ2-5; tentatively, D is TRBD2 (7 bases). V was clipped by 2 bases and J by 4 bases, with 17 bases between them. The CDR3 runs to 16 residues. From germline, CDR1 is MGHDK and CDR2 SYGVNS. CDR3 protein: CASSELRGGAGETQYF. Written as DNA, the CDR3 is TGTGCCAGCAGTGAACTCCGTGGGGGGGCCGGAGAGACCCAGTACTTC.

The V gene is TRBV6-6, the J gene TRBJ1-1, with TRBD1 matching over 7 bases. With 5 bases clipped from V and 3 bases from J, the junction kept 18 bases outside the gene matches. Germline V gene sequence: CDR1 MNHNY, CDR2 SVGAGI (reference sequence). The CDR3 has 18 amino acids. The CDR3 spells CASSPTGLSGGPHTEAFF. CDR3 DNA: TGTGCCAGCAGTCCCACCGGGTTGTCAGGGGGGCCGCACACTGAAGCTTTCTTT.

V gene TRBV14 combines with J gene TRBJ1-3; 8 positions match TRBD1. The CDR3 has 15 residues. Germline V lookup: CDR1 SGHDN, CDR2 FVKESK. V lost 4 bases to trimming and J lost 3 bases; unmatched junction nucleotides: 5. This CDR3 reads CASSPRQGYGNTIYF. For the CDR3, the DNA is TGTGCCAGCAGCCCGAGACAGGGGTATGGAAACACCATATATTTT.

This clone has just a few counts. The CDR3: CASKQGAYNEQFF. CDR3 DNA: TGTGCCAGCAAGCAGGGCGCCTACAATGAGCAGTTCTTC. The chain recombines TRBV5-8 with TRBJ2-1, with D maybe TRBD1 (5 bases). CDR3 length: 13 amino acids. Germline-derived CDR1 and CDR2 are SGHTS and YDEGEE. Trimming shortened V by 6 bases and J by 2 bases, and 9 bases separated the two germline ends.